The 31 T cell receptor beta chains in this list originate from one sample, sequenced in a study of blood T cell repertoires in COVID-19. The repertoire was sequenced with immunoSEQ multiplex PCR; TCRdb's copy has only in-frame clones and lacks some. This sample has tens of thousands of clones, with around 85% found just once. The specimen was peripheral blood. These receptor sequences come from an elderly woman with active or convalescent COVID-19.

This clone was recorded a few times. V usage is TRBV3-1 (or the pseudogene TRBV3-2) and J usage is TRBJ1-2; 8 nucleotides align to TRBD1. The germline V gene encodes CDR1 LGHDT and CDR2 YNNKEL (reference sequence). Trimming at V came to 4 bases and at J to 4 bases, leaving 8 bases not matched to a gene. The CDR3 contains 15 residues. The CDR3 coding sequence is TGTGCCAGCAGCCCCCAGGGGGCTCCCACCTATGGCTACACCTTC. Translation gives CASSPQGAPTYGYTF.

This clone was seen once. The chain links TRBV3-1 (or the pseudogene TRBV3-2) to TRBJ1-3; D unresolved. Germline V gene lookup returns CDR1 LGHDT and CDR2 YNNKEL (reference sequence). This CDR3 contains 12 residues. Trimming took off 4 bases at V and 7 bases at J, with 8 bases between the two ends. The CDR3: CASSPTGNTIYF. CDR3 DNA sequence: TGTGCCAGCAGCCCCACGGGTAACACCATATATTTT.

The chain couples TRBV7-8 to TRBJ1-5, with unresolved D. The V and J ends lost 5 bases and 0 bases respectively, with 11 bases between them. Germline V gene sequence: CDR1 SGHVS, CDR2 FQNEAQ. CDR3 length: 15 amino acids. The CDR3 spells CASSRDFYSNQPQHF. CDR3 nucleotide sequence: TGTGCCAGCAGCCGAGACTTTTATAGCAATCAGCCCCAGCATTTT.

The J gene is TRBJ1-1, the V gene TRBV7-8, with D unclear. Looked up from germline, CDR1 is SGHVS and CDR2 is FQNEAQ. V lost 3 bases and J 1 base, leaving 6 bases between the germline ends. The CDR3 loop spans 13 amino acids. CDR3 protein: CASSFVANTEAFF. The CDR3 DNA is TGTGCCAGCAGCTTCGTAGCGAACACTGAAGCTTTCTTT. The variable domain in full, with the rest retrieved from reference TRBV7-8 and TRBJ1-1, is GAGVSQSPRYKVAKRGQDVALRCDPISGHVSLFWYQQALGQGPEFLTYFQNEAQLDKSGLPSDRFFAERPEGSVSTLKIQRTQQEDSAVYLCASSFVANTEAFFGQGTRLTVV.

This chain joins TRBV7-2 and TRBJ2-5; 7 nucleotides match TRBD2. The CDR3 consists of 14 residues. Germline values: CDR1 SGHTA, CDR2 FQGNSA. After removal of 1 base from V and 5 bases from J, the junction contained 4 bases not matched to a gene. This CDR3 is CASSLGSGRETQYF. In nucleotides, the CDR3 is TGTGCCAGCAGCTTAGGGTCCGGGAGGGAGACCCAGTACTTC.

This clone was counted a single time. This chain uses TRBV5-8 with TRBJ1-2; D is undetermined. Germline CDR1 reads SGHTS; CDR2 reads YDEGEE. Trimming removed 0 bases at V and 2 bases at J, with 11 bases between. The CDR3 is made up of 15 amino acids. The CDR3 region is CASSLEAGINYGYTF. For the CDR3, the DNA is TGTGCCAGCAGCTTGGAGGCAGGCATAAACTATGGCTACACCTTC.

The chain employs TRBV18 and TRBJ2-7; 11 bases agree with TRBD1. Germline-derived CDR1 and CDR2 are KGHSH and LQKENI. J was trimmed by 5 bases and V by 11 bases; bases with no gene match: 8. The CDR3 loop spans 13 amino acids. The CDR3 coding sequence is TGTGCCGGGACGGGACAGGGGGATCACGAGCAGTACTTC. Protein: CAGTGQGDHEQYF.

This chain joins TRBV3-1 (or the pseudogene TRBV3-2) and TRBJ1-1; D is unclear. CDR1 and CDR2 from the germline V gene are LGHDT and YNNKEL (reference sequence). CDR3 length: 13 residues. With 4 bases removed from V and 1 base from J, the gap between germline ends came to 7 bases. The CDR3 bases are TGTGCCAGCAGCCGAGCCCCGAACACTGAAGCTTTCTTT. Protein product: CASSRAPNTEAFF.

The chain employs TRBV4-1 and TRBJ1-1; TRBD1 matches at 9 bases. CDR1 and CDR2 (germline): MGHRA, YSYEKL. The CDR3 has 17 amino acids. V shed 1 base, J shed 4 bases, and the junction held 10 bases outside the gene matches. CDR3: CASSQVTGGGFSTEAFF. Here the CDR3 DNA reads TGCGCCAGCAGCCAAGTTACAGGGGGCGGGTTTAGCACTGAAGCTTTCTTT.

V gene TRBV11-1 combines with J gene TRBJ1-3, with unresolved D. The germline V gene has CDR1 SGHAT and CDR2 FQDESV (reference sequence). Trimming took off 3 bases at V and 0 bases at J, with 6 bases between the two ends. CDR3 length: 14 amino acids. The CDR3 coding sequence is TGTGCCAGCAGCTTGAGCGACTCTGGAAACACCATATATTTT. It specifies CASSLSDSGNTIYF.

This clone was counted a few times. V usage is TRBV27 and J usage is TRBJ1-5; D is unresolved. V shed 8 bases and J shed 3 bases, with 8 bases lying between them. CDR1 MNHEY and CDR2 SMNVEV come from the germline V gene (reference sequence). CDR3 size: 12 residues. The CDR3 here is CASEGSNQPQHF. In nucleotides, the CDR3 is TGTGCCAGCGAGGGTTCCAATCAGCCCCAGCATTTT.

The chain joins TRBV5-1 to TRBJ2-3, with D tentatively TRBD1 (5 bases). Germline V gene sequence: CDR1 SGHRS, CDR2 YFSETQ. Trimming removed 1 base at V and 4 bases at J, with 13 bases between. CDR3 length: 15 amino acids. The CDR3 here is CASSLSLGDADTQYF. DNA for the CDR3: TGCGCCAGCAGCTTGTCGCTAGGGGATGCAGATACGCAGTATTTT.

The V gene is TRBV25-1, the J gene TRBJ2-5; TRBD1 matches 9 bases. The CDR3 is made up of 16 amino acids. V shed 5 bases and J 4 bases; nucleotides not matched to a gene: 11. Germline V gene lookup returns CDR1 MGHDK and CDR2 SYGVNS. The CDR3: CASSKDRGRIRETQYF. CDR3 bases: TGTGCCAGCAGTAAAGACAGGGGGAGGATAAGAGAGACCCAGTACTTC.

The chain combines TRBV20-1 with TRBJ1-2; TRBD1 matches at 7 bases. The length of the CDR3 is 10 residues. J lost 7 bases, V lost 5 bases, and 1 base had no gene match. The germline V gene has CDR1 DFQATT and CDR2 SNEGSKA (reference sequence). As DNA, the CDR3 is TGCAGTGCTGACAGGGTTGGCTACACCTTC. Translated, it gives CSADRVGYTF.

V usage is TRBV7-2 and J usage is TRBJ2-5; TRBD1 aligns across 8 bases. This CDR3 comprises 14 residues. The V and J ends lost 7 bases and 4 bases, in that order; junction bases with no gene match: 8. The germline V gene encodes CDR1 SGHTA and CDR2 FQGNSA. This chain's CDR3 is CASTGQGKVETQYF. DNA for the CDR3: TGTGCCAGCACCGGACAGGGAAAGGTAGAGACCCAGTACTTC.

V is TRBV10-2 and J is TRBJ2-2, with D tentatively TRBD2 (6 bases). Trimming removed 7 bases from V and 0 bases from J, with 9 bases in between. The CDR3 consists of 14 residues. Per germline, CDR1 WSHSY and CDR2 SAAADI. Here the CDR3 reads CASNGRPNTGELFF. CDR3 sequence (DNA): TGCGCCAGCAATGGGAGGCCGAACACCGGGGAGCTGTTTTTT.

J is TRBJ1-1 and V is TRBV6-2 or TRBV6-3; D is ambiguous. Trimming cost V 3 bases and J 4 bases, with 15 bases left between them. Germline-derived CDR1 and CDR2 are MNHEY and SVGEGT. The CDR3 has 15 residues. CDR3 nucleotide sequence: TGTGCCAGCAGTTATGGGAGGCCAGGAAGCACTGAAGCTTTCTTT. This gives the protein CASSYGRPGSTEAFF.

V usage is TRBV4-1 and J usage is TRBJ1-2; weak D call: TRBD1 (5 bases). The length of the CDR3 is 16 residues. Germline V gene data show CDR1 as MGHRA and CDR2 as YSYEKL. The V end was cut by 1 base, the J end by 4 bases, with 16 bases between. The CDR3 nucleotides read TGCGCCAGCAGCCAAGTAAGCGGGGGGGTCGGCTATGGCTACACCTTC. Protein sequence: CASSQVSGGVGYGYTF.

The V and J genes are TRBV5-5 and TRBJ1-4, with D possibly matching TRBD1 (6 bases). V lost 2 bases and J 6 bases, leaving 14 bases between the germline ends. Germline V gene sequence: CDR1 SGHKS, CDR2 YYEKEE (reference sequence). There are 15 residues in the CDR3. For the CDR3, the DNA is TGTGCCAGCAGCTTAACAGGGAGGGTATATGAAAAACTGTTTTTT. Translating it yields CASSLTGRVYEKLFF.

The rearrangement links TRBV6-2 or TRBV6-3 to TRBJ2-7; tentative D call: TRBD2 (7 bases). This CDR3 spans 16 amino acids. V shed 4 bases and J shed 3 bases, with 19 bases lying between them. Germline-derived CDR1 and CDR2 are MNHEY and SVGEGT. This CDR3 reads CASSSPAGGPGYEQYF. In nucleotides, the CDR3 is TGTGCCAGCAGTTCGCCCGCCGGGGGGCCAGGCTACGAGCAGTACTTC.

The CDR3 sequence: CASSLWGQGPGYGYTF. The CDR3 DNA follows: TGTGCCAGCAGTTTATGGGGACAGGGTCCTGGGTATGGCTACACCTTC. The chain links TRBV27 to TRBJ1-2; 9 nucleotides agree with TRBD1. This CDR3 contains 16 residues. Germline CDR1 MNHEY, CDR2 SMNVEV (reference sequence). Trimming cost V 1 base and J 5 bases; bases outside gene matches: 8.

This clone was detected a few times. The rearrangement links TRBV29-1 to TRBJ2-3; maybe TRBD2 (6 bases). The germline V and J ends were trimmed by 1 base and 2 bases, with 10 bases remaining between them. Germline loops: CDR1 SQVTM, CDR2 ANQGSEA. This CDR3 comprises 14 residues. The CDR3 sequence: CSVEGAGLTDTQYF. CDR3 nucleotides: TGCAGCGTTGAAGGTGCGGGACTCACAGATACGCAGTATTTT.

J is TRBJ2-7 and V is TRBV27, with a weak D call TRBD2 (6 bases). The CDR3 loop spans 14 amino acids. The V and J ends lost 2 bases and 6 bases respectively, with 14 bases between them. CDR1 is MNHEY and CDR2 is SMNVEV in the germline V gene (reference sequence). The chain's CDR3 is CASSLIAGRREQYF. CDR3 coding DNA: TGTGCCAGCAGTTTAATTGCGGGACGTCGCGAGCAGTACTTC.

The chain carries TRBV7-2 and TRBJ2-5; no clear D. With 1 base removed from V and 4 bases from J, the gap between germline ends came to 7 bases. The CDR3 has 13 amino acids. Germline CDR1 SGHTA, CDR2 FQGNSA. Written as DNA, the CDR3 is TGTGCCAGCAGCTTAGGACTGGGAGAGACCCAGTACTTC. Protein product: CASSLGLGETQYF.

A few counts support this clone. The chain combines TRBV5-8 with TRBJ2-5; a possible D gene is TRBD1 (5 bases). The length of the CDR3 is 13 residues. Germline V CDR1 and CDR2: SGHTS, YDEGEE. Deletions cut 1 base from V and 5 bases from J, with 9 bases between. This chain's CDR3 is CASSLSWGETQYF. Written as DNA, the CDR3 is TGTGCCAGCAGCTTGAGTTGGGGCGAGACCCAGTACTTC.

This chain links TRBV7-8 with TRBJ2-1, with 8 bases fitting TRBD2. Germline trimming cut 6 bases from V and 8 bases from J; bases unmatched to any gene: 15. This CDR3 region has 16 residues. Germline V gene sequence: CDR1 SGHVS, CDR2 FQNEAQ. The chain's CDR3 is CASSRLSGSGLDEQFF. The CDR3 DNA sequence: TGTGCCAGCAGTAGACTGAGCGGGAGTGGCCTAGATGAGCAGTTCTTC.

The chain employs TRBV28 and TRBJ1-6; a possible D gene is TRBD1 (5 bases). Germline V gives CDR1 MDHEN, CDR2 SYDVKM. The V gene lost 5 bases and the J gene lost 7 bases, with 12 bases spanning the gap. The CDR3 runs 14 residues. CDR3 DNA: TGTGCCAGCAGTCTGGCAGGGTACAATTCACCCCTCCACTTT. This codes for CASSLAGYNSPLHF.

In nucleotides, the CDR3 is TGTGCCAGCAGAGTCGAGGGGACTCCAACCTTC. Its translation: CASRVEGTPTF. The V gene is TRBV28, the J gene TRBJ1-2, with a possible D match to TRBD1 (5 bases). CDR3 length equals 11 residues. V dropped 6 bases and J dropped 14 bases, with 16 bases sitting between them. CDR1 is MDHEN, CDR2 SYDVKM, per germline.

The table lists this clone with a few counts. The chain combines TRBV7-2 with TRBJ2-1, with 11 bases lining up with TRBD2. The germline V gene has CDR1 SGHTA and CDR2 FQGNSA. This CDR3 has 16 amino acids. V was pared by 5 bases and J by 4 bases, with 7 bases of the junction left unmatched. This CDR3 is CASSLFSGGAYNEQFF. CDR3 nucleotide sequence: TGTGCCAGCAGCCTCTTTAGCGGGGGGGCTTACAATGAGCAGTTCTTC. Looking up the rest from reference TRBV7-2 and TRBJ2-1 gives the full variable domain: GAGVSQSPSNKVTEKGKDVELRCDPISGHTALYWYRQSLGQGLEFLIYFQGNSAPDKSGLPSDRFSAERTGGSVSTLTIQRTQQEDSAVYLCASSLFSGGAYNEQFFGPGTRLTVL.

This rearrangement joins TRBV30 to TRBJ1-2; a weak D match, TRBD1 (5 bases). The CDR3 loop spans 13 amino acids. Between the trimmed V and J ends, which lost 2 bases and 3 bases, there was a span of 10 bases. The germline V gene has CDR1 GTSNPN and CDR2 SVGIG (reference sequence). The CDR3 here is CAWSRRGDYGYTF. The CDR3 DNA sequence: TGTGCCTGGAGTCGCCGGGGGGACTATGGCTACACCTTC.

This clone came up a few times. This chain links TRBV7-9 with TRBJ1-1, with D possibly TRBD1 on 6 matching bases. V was trimmed by 3 bases and J by 6 bases, leaving 17 bases between them. Germline lookup yields CDR1 SEHNR and CDR2 FQNEAQ (reference sequence). This CDR3 spans 15 amino acids. CDR3 bases: TGTGCCAGCAGCTTGACAGGCGGGTTAGACTCTGAAGCTTTCTTT. Translating gives CASSLTGGLDSEAFF.